This record looks at one T cell receptor (beta chain) sequence and its context. Its cognate antigen has yet to be identified. Base quality data are lacking; no much larger clone is found one base away. Collaborating institutions collected whole blood in K2EDTA tubes following their own protocols. For TCRbeta analysis, collaborators shipped samples in one of three forms: frozen whole blood, isolated PBMCs, or DNA extracted from either of those sample types. V is pared back by 5 bases and J by 8 bases, with 16 bases lying between the germline termini. Reading from cysteine to phenylalanine, the CDR3 counts 14 amino acids. Only the CDR3 DNA stays, 42 bases, in frame from base 1. CDR1 and CDR2 are read off the germline V gene (reference sequence) as SEHNR and FQNEAQ. The sample originates from a study of blood T cell repertoires in COVID-19 (TCRdb year 2020). A note on the overall study: The collaborator samples originated in the United States, Italy and Spain and spanned the acute and convalescent phases of COVID-19. A de-identified subject ID, COVID-19 status, age in years and sex were almost always included in the sample metadata. Subjects who had been exposed to COVID-19, were actively infected with it, or had recovered from it provided the deeply sampled blood TCRbeta repertoires that made up the dataset. The samples were drawn from the first 160 participants of the ongoing ImmuneRACE study and from 1,254 subjects provided by 6 global collaborators. The repertoires were made available in a free public database intended to serve as a resource for research on the immune response to SARS-CoV-2. Where available, HLA class I and class II types were taken from metadata supplied by the sample provider and were not determined by assay-based typing. The prospective study material was composed of cDNA or gDNA derived from T cells, B-cell-depleted T cells, or PBMCs. What the study reported, not specific to this receptor: How much clinical and demographic metadata was included differed by source and by participant, and the metadata was provided uncurated.

The immunoSEQ Assay, a bias-controlled multiplex PCR, was used to amplify TCRbeta CDR3 regions from genomic DNA. Per the source publication's procedure: The number of nucleated cells in each sample was estimated from the amplification of reference gene primers within the assay. Sequence reads were collapsed and filtered to measure the absolute abundance of every unique TCRbeta CDR3 rearrangement. For each sample, productive Simpson clonality was calculated as the square root of Simpson's diversity index across productive rearrangements. In its TCRdb copy, this immuneACCESS table keeps in-frame sequences only and misses some clones. Where compared with another copy, unresolved V genes explain less than half of these, and the others have no known cause. That table gives V, J and clone size, and the DNA gave D and trimming. Here the sample has approximately 280,000 clones; roughly 85% occur a single time. In total, the top ten clones hold roughly 4.6% of the sample.

The receptor comes from a man aged 50-60 years with active or convalescent COVID-19. The chain couples TRBV7-9 to TRBJ2-1, and the D gene may be TRBD1, 6 bases matching. The sequenced sample was peripheral blood. The DNA reads as follows: TGTGCCAGCAGCCTACAGGGTAGGAGCGATGAGCAGTTCTTC. This encodes CASSLQGRSDEQFF.